The rows below give T cell receptor beta chains drawn from one sample of a study of human T cells and chemical hapten exposure. Each CDR3 protein is one row after TCRdb ran MiXCR on the RACE reads. The sample lists 50,000 or so distinct CDR3 sequences, more than 9.5% occurring once. Sequences were derived from whole blood, sampled in connection with sensitization to the hapten diphenylcyclopropenone (DPC). All receptors derive from a woman aged 40 to 55 with alopecia areata. Some clones in this sample may be carry-over from other donors' samples. CDR3s include the opening cysteine and the closing phenylalanine or tryptophan. A D gene is named only where the DNA matches it firmly. Some rows have no size entry. The others give once, few or many, or a class for an expanded clone.

J gene,D gene,V gene,clone size,CDR3 protein,CDR3 DNA
TRBJ2-2,-,TRBV9,many,CASSVSTGGELFF,TGTGCCAGCAGCGTTTCGACCGGCGGGGAGCTGTTTTTT
TRBJ1-1,-,TRBV11-1,many,CASSLEGEYTEAFF,TGTGCCAGCAGCTTAGAAGGGGAGTACACTGAAGCTTTCTTT
TRBJ2-7,-,TRBV11-1,once,CASSPAVGAYEQYF,TGTGCCAGCAGCCCCGCGGTAGGGGCTTACGAGCAGTACTTC
TRBJ1-2,-,TRBV9,many,CASSKPGLYGYTF,TGTGCCAGCAGCAAACCGGGACTCTATGGCTACACCTTC
TRBJ2-3,TRBD1,TRBV28,-,CASRGRGSGTDTQYF,TGTGCCAGCAGGGGCAGGGGGTCAGGCACAGATACGCAGTATTTT
TRBJ1-1,TRBD1,TRBV5-5,-,CASGPLGQANNPKRNTEAFF,TGTGCCAGCGGCCCCTTAGGACAGGCAAACAACCCGAAAAGGAACACTGAAGCTTTCTTT
TRBJ2-1,-,TRBV6-2/TRBV6-3,few,CASREPRVTYNEQFF,TGTGCCAGCAGAGAACCCAGGGTGACCTACAATGAGCAGTTCTTC
TRBJ2-2,TRBD2,TRBV7-3,many,CASSLNPSRLAGDTGELFF,TGTGCCAGCAGCTTAAACCCCTCAAGACTAGCGGGGGACACCGGGGAGCTGTTTTTT
TRBJ2-3,TRBD2,TRBV6-2/TRBV6-3,-,CASSHGGGSTDTQYF,TGTGCCAGCAGTCACGGGGGAGGGAGCACAGATACGCAGTATTTT
TRBJ2-2,-,TRBV30,few,CAWVRQMNTGELFF,TGTGCCTGGGTCCGACAGATGAACACCGGGGAGCTGTTTTTT
TRBJ2-3,-,TRBV9,-,CASSGGVATQYF,TGTGCCAGCAGCGGGGGCGTCGCTACGCAGTATTTT
TRBJ2-7,-,TRBV15,-,CATSSDRRAYEQYF,TGTGCCACCAGCAGTGACAGGAGGGCCTACGAGCAGTACTTC
TRBJ1-5,-,TRBV9,few,CASSARPYLTQHF,TGTGCCAGCAGCGCGCGACCCTATCTAACCCAGCATTTT
TRBJ1-4,TRBD1,TRBV4-2,many,CASSQPGNRGTNEKLFF,TGTGCCAGCAGCCAACCTGGAAACAGGGGAACTAATGAAAAACTGTTTTTT
TRBJ2-7,-,TRBV11-3,-,CASSSQPQDEQYF,TGTGCCAGCAGCTCCCAACCTCAGGACGAGCAGTACTTC
TRBJ1-2,-,TRBV5-4,many,CASSSIGRGQTSPYGYTF,TGTGCCAGCAGCTCTATTGGACGCGGCCAGACTTCACCCTATGGCTACACCTTC
TRBJ1-6,-,TRBV28,few,CASSLQVSPLHF,TGTGCCAGCAGTCTTCAGGTTTCACCCCTCCACTTT
TRBJ1-5,TRBD1,TRBV28,many,CAAGGPTQPQHF,TGTGCCGCAGGGGGCCCAACTCAGCCCCAGCATTTT
TRBJ2-2,-,TRBV7-3,-,CASSPKTPGELFF,TGTGCCAGCAGCCCCAAGACCCCGGGGGAGCTGTTTTTT
TRBJ2-3,-,TRBV20-1,many,CSATQKDTQYF,TGCAGTGCCACCCAGAAGGATACGCAGTATTTT
TRBJ1-1,-,TRBV5-1,many,CASSLFERQGSEAFF,TGCGCCAGCAGCTTGTTTGAAAGGCAGGGGTCTGAAGCTTTCTTT
TRBJ1-1,TRBD1,TRBV20-1,few,CSARYPRRQGSTEAFF,TGCAGTGCCAGATATCCTCGTCGACAGGGGAGCACTGAAGCTTTCTTT
TRBJ2-3,-,TRBV13,-,CASSLGETDTQYF,TGTGCCAGCAGCTTAGGTGAGACAGATACGCAGTATTTT
TRBJ1-2,-,TRBV3-1,many,CASSEPAAANYGYTF,TGTGCCAGCAGTGAGCCGGCGGCTGCTAACTATGGCTACACCTTC
TRBJ2-6,TRBD1,TRBV10-3,-,CAISPLDRGSGANVLTF,TGTGCCATCAGTCCCCTTGACAGGGGGTCTGGGGCCAACGTCCTGACTTTC
TRBJ2-3,-,TRBV19,-,CATTRFGEDTQYF,TGTGCCACCACCCGATTTGGAGAAGATACGCAGTATTTT
TRBJ1-2,-,TRBV18,many,CASSPPEGHRYGYTF,TGTGCCAGCTCACCACCGGAAGGACATCGGTATGGCTACACCTTC
TRBJ1-1,TRBD1,TRBV28,few,CASSGGTGVNTEAFF,TGTGCCAGCAGTGGTGGGACAGGGGTGAACACTGAAGCTTTCTTT
TRBJ1-1,-,TRBV18,many,CASSPQAGAEAFF,TGTGCCAGCTCACCACAGGCGGGGGCTGAAGCTTTCTTT
TRBJ2-3,TRBD2,TRBV3-1,-,CASSQDVTGGPTDTQYF,TGTGCCAGCAGCCAAGATGTGACGGGGGGGCCCACAGATACGCAGTATTTT